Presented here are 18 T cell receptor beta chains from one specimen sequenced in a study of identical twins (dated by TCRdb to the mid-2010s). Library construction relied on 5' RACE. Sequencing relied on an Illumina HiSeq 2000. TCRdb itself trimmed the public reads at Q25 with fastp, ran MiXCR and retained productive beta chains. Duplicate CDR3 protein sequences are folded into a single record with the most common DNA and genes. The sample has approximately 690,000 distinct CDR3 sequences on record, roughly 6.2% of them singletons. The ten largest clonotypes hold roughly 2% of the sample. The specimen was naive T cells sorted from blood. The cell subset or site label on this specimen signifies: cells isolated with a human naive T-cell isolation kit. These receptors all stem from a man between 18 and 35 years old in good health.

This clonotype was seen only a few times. CDR3 amino acids: CASSQARVAGGQETQYF. The CDR3 nucleotides are TGCGCCAGCAGCCAAGCTCGAGTAGCGGGAGGGCAAGAGACCCAGTACTTC. The chain employs TRBV4-1 and TRBJ2-5; 11 bases line up with TRBD2. This CDR3 spans 17 amino acids. After removal of 1 base from V and 2 bases from J, the junction contained 6 bases not matched to a gene. The germline V gene encodes CDR1 MGHRA and CDR2 YSYEKL.

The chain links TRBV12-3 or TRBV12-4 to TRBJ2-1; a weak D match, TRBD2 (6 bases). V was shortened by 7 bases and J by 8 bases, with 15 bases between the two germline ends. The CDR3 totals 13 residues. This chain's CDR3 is CASKSGYGDEQFF. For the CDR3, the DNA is TGTGCCAGCAAAAGCGGGTACGGGGATGAGCAGTTCTTC.

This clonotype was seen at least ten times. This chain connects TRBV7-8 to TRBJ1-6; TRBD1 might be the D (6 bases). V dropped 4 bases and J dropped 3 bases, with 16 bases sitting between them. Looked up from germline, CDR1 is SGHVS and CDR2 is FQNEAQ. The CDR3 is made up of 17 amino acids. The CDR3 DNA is TGTGCCAGCAGCTCGCAAGGACAGTCGTTCTATAATTCACCCCTCCACTTT. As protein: CASSSQGQSFYNSPLHF.

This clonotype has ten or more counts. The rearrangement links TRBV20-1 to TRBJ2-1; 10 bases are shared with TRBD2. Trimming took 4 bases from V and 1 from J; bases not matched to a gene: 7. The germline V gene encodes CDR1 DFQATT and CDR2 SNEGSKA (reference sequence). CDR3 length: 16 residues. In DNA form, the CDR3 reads TGCAGTGCTATCCGGGCTAGCGGGAGTTCCTACAATGAGCAGTTCTTC. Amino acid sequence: CSAIRASGSSYNEQFF.

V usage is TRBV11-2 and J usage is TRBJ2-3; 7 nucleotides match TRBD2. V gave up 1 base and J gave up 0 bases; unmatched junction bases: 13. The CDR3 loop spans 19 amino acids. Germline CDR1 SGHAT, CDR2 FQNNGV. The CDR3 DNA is TGTGCCAGCAGCTTAGGGGTGTTTGGCGGGACTATGAGCACAGATACGCAGTATTTT. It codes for CASSLGVFGGTMSTDTQYF.

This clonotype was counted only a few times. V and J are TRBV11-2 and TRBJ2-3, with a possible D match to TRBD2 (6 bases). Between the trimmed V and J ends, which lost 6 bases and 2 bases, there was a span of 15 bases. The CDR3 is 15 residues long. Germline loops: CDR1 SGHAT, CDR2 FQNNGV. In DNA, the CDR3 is TGTGCCAGCAGGCCCACCGCGGGGCTCACAGATACGCAGTATTTT. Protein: CASRPTAGLTDTQYF.

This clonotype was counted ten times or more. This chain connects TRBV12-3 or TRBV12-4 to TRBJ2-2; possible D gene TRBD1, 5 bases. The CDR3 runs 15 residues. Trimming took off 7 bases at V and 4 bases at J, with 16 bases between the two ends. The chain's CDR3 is CASTPGPTATGELFF. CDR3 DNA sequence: TGTGCCAGCACCCCAGGGCCAACAGCCACCGGGGAGCTGTTTTTT.

The CDR3: CASGQWGNTGELFF. The CDR3 DNA reads as TGCGCCAGTGGCCAATGGGGCAACACCGGGGAGCTGTTTTTT. J is TRBJ2-2 and V is TRBV4-3, with TRBD1 as a possible D gene (5 bases). V lost 9 bases to trimming and J lost 2 bases, with 13 bases between them. CDR1 and CDR2 (germline): LGHNA, YSLEER. The CDR3 has 14 amino acids.

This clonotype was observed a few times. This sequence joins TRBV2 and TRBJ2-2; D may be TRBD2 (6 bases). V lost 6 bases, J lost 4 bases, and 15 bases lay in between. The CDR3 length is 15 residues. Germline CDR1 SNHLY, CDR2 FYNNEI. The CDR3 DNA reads TGTGCCAGCAGCCGGACTAAGCTTGGCACCGGGGAGCTGTTTTTT. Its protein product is CASSRTKLGTGELFF.

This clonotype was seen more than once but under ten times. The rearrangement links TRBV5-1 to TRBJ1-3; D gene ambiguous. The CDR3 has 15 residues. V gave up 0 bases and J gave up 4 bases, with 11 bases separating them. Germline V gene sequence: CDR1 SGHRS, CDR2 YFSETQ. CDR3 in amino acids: CASSLGSGQGNTIYF. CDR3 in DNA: TGCGCCAGCAGCTTGGGTAGCGGGCAAGGAAACACCATATATTTT.

CDR3 residues: CASMFSIGANVLTF. DNA for the CDR3: TGTGCCAGTATGTTCAGCATTGGGGCCAACGTCCTGACTTTC. The chain uses TRBV19 and TRBJ2-6; D is ambiguous. Germline V CDR1 and CDR2: LNHDA, SQIVND (reference sequence). Trimming pared 7 bases from V and 3 bases from J, leaving 10 bases between. CDR3 length equals 14 residues.

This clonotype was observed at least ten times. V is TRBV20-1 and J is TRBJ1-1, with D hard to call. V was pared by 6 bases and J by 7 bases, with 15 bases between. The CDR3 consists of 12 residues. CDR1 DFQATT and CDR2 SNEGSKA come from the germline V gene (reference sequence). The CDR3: CSAQKGPLEAFF. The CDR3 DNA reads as TGCAGTGCCCAGAAGGGTCCGCTTGAAGCTTTCTTT.

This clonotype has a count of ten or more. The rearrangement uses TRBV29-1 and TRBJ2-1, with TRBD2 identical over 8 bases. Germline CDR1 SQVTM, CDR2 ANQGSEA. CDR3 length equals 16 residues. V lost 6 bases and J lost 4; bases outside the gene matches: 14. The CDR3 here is CSVQALAGSAYNEQFF. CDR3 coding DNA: TGCAGCGTGCAAGCCTTAGCGGGGTCGGCTTACAATGAGCAGTTCTTC.

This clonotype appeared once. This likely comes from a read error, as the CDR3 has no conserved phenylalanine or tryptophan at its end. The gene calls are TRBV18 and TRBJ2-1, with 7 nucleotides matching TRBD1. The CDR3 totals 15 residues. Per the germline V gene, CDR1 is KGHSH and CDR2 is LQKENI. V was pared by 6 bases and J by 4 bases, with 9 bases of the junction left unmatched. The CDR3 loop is CASSWDSKGYNEQFV. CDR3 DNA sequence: TGTGCCAGCTCGTGGGACAGTAAGGGATACAATGAGCAGTTCGTC.

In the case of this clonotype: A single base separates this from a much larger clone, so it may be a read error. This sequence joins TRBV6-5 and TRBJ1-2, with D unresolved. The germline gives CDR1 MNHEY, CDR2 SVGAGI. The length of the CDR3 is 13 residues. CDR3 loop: CAGSYGGMWGYTF. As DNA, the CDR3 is TGTGCCGGCAGTTACGGCGGAATGTGGGGCTACACCTTC.

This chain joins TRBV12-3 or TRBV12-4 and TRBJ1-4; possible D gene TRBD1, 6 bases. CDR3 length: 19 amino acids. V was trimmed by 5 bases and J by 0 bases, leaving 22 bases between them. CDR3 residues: CASSPPRPGQSATNEKLFF. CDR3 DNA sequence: TGTGCCAGCAGTCCCCCCCGCCCTGGACAGTCCGCAACTAATGAAAAACTGTTTTTT.

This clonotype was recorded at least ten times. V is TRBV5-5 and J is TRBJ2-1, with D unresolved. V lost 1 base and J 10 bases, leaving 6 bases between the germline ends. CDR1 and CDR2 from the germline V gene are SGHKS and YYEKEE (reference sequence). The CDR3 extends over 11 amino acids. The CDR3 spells CASSLSEEQFF. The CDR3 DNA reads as TGTGCCAGCAGCTTGTCAGAAGAGCAGTTCTTC.

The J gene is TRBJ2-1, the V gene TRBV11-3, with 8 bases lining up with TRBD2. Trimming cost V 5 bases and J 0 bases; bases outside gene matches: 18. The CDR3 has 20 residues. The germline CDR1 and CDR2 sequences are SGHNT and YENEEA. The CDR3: CASSQGPAGVPESSYNEQFF. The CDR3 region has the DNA TGTGCCAGCAGCCAGGGCCCAGCGGGAGTTCCAGAGAGCTCCTACAATGAGCAGTTCTTC.